These 32 T cell receptor beta chains came from one sample sequenced in a study of T cell responses to AZD1222 COVID-19 vaccine. Repertoires were generated with immunoSEQ multiplex PCR, while TCRdb's copy carries only in-frame clones and drops some. The sample comprises 90,000 to 95,000 clones, 88% of which are singletons, and about 12% rests with the top ten. The sample consisted of peripheral blood, taken 28 days after the second AZD1222 dose. Receptors originate from an adult who received the AZD1222 COVID-19 vaccine.

The chain has TRBV3-1 (or the pseudogene TRBV3-2) and TRBJ2-1, with a tentative D call TRBD2 (6 bases). This CDR3 comprises 15 residues. Germline V gene data show CDR1 as LGHDT and CDR2 as YNNKEL (reference sequence). Trimming removed 4 bases at V and 3 bases at J, with 13 bases between. The CDR3 region is CASSLTSRSYNEQFF. The CDR3 DNA follows: TGTGCCAGCAGCCTGACTAGTAGGAGCTACAATGAGCAGTTCTTC.

CDR3 sequence: CASSLREVGANVLTF. CDR3 DNA: TGCGCCAGCAGCTTGCGGGAGGTTGGGGCCAACGTCCTGACTTTC. This chain connects TRBV5-1 to TRBJ2-6, with 7 bases aligning to TRBD2. Germline V lookup: CDR1 SGHRS, CDR2 YFSETQ. The junction had 1 base not matched to a gene; V was cut back by 1 base and J by 3 bases. The CDR3 sequence is 15 residues long. The full variable domain, in which reference TRBV5-1 and TRBJ2-6 provide the parts outside the CDR3, is KAGVTQTPRYLIKTRGQQVTLSCSPISGHRSVSWYQQTPGQGLQFLFEYFSETQRNKGNFPGRFSGRQFSNSRSEMNVSTLELGDSALYLCASSLREVGANVLTFGAGSRLTVL.

The gene calls are TRBV15 and TRBJ2-3; TRBD2 agrees at 12 bases. There are 16 residues in the CDR3. The trim removed 8 bases at V and 3 bases at J, leaving 9 bases unmatched. The germline CDR1 and CDR2 sequences are LNHNV and YYDKDF (reference sequence). The CDR3, as DNA: TGTGCCACCCAATCCGGACTAGCGGGGTTAACAGATACGCAGTATTTT. Protein product: CATQSGLAGLTDTQYF.

CDR3 sequence reads: CASSYTGPAYEQYF. The CDR3 nucleotides are TGTGCCAGCAGTTACACAGGGCCTGCCTACGAGCAGTACTTC. The chain joins TRBV6-5 to TRBJ2-7, with D perhaps matching TRBD1 (6 bases). CDR1 is MNHEY and CDR2 is SVGAGI in the germline V gene. Trimming took off 2 bases at V and 2 bases at J, with 10 bases between the two ends. The CDR3 extends over 14 amino acids.

The rearrangement uses TRBV5-1 and TRBJ1-1; 11 bases match TRBD1. Germline loops: CDR1 SGHRS, CDR2 YFSETQ. The CDR3 is 15 amino acids. J lost 3 bases, V lost 2 bases, and 3 bases had no gene match. In nucleotides, the CDR3 is TGCGCCAGCAGCTTTATGGGACAGGGGGACACTGAAGCTTTCTTT. Protein sequence: CASSFMGQGDTEAFF.

In DNA, the CDR3 is TGTGCCAGCATCGTCAGGTCCGTGTCCACAGATACGCAGTATTTT. This encodes CASIVRSVSTDTQYF. V usage is TRBV5-6 and J usage is TRBJ2-3; the D is unclear. Per germline, CDR1 SGHDT and CDR2 YYEEEE. Trimming removed 6 bases from V and 2 bases from J, with 16 bases in between. The CDR3 runs to 15 residues.

This rearrangement joins TRBV7-2 to TRBJ2-5; D might be TRBD2 (5 bases). The germline CDR1 and CDR2 sequences are SGHTA and FQGNSA. The V end was cut by 5 bases, the J end by 1 base, with 20 bases between. The CDR3 has 17 residues. The CDR3 loop is CASSPSSRRAPQETQYF. The CDR3 coding sequence is TGTGCCAGCAGCCCCTCGTCCAGGCGGGCACCCCAAGAGACCCAGTACTTC.

V is TRBV7-3 and J is TRBJ2-1, with a possible D match to TRBD2 (6 bases). This CDR3 region has 16 residues. From germline, CDR1 is SGHTA and CDR2 FQGTGA. V was cut by 2 bases and J by 3 bases, with 14 bases left in between. CDR3 coding DNA: TGTGCCAGCAGCTTATTGGGGGGAGCGATCTACAATGAGCAGTTCTTC. Translation gives CASSLLGGAIYNEQFF.

This clone was found a few times. V and J are TRBV5-6 and TRBJ1-5; no definite D call. Germline CDR1 and CDR2: SGHDT and YYEEEE. This CDR3 contains 14 residues. The V end was cut by 1 base, the J end by 4 bases, with 9 bases between. Here the CDR3 reads CASSLRGVNQPQHF. CDR3 DNA sequence: TGTGCCAGCAGCTTGAGAGGAGTAAATCAGCCCCAGCATTTT. The full variable domain, with the rest looked up from reference TRBV5-6 and TRBJ1-5, is DAGVTQSPTHLIKTRGQQVTLRCSPKSGHDTVSWYQQALGQGPQFIFQYYEEEERQRGNFPDRFSGHQFPNYSSELNVNALLLGDSALYLCASSLRGVNQPQHFGDGTRLSIL.

V is TRBV6-5 and J is TRBJ1-1; D gene ambiguous. Trimming removed 2 bases at V and 8 bases at J, with 15 bases between. The CDR3 runs to 14 residues. CDR1 and CDR2 from the germline V gene are MNHEY and SVGAGI. CDR3 DNA: TGTGCCAGCAGTTACACCTTTGTAGGGCCAGAAGCTTTCTTT. The encoded protein is CASSYTFVGPEAFF.

DNA for the CDR3: TGTGCCAGCGGATCTGGACAGGGGCCCTCCTACGAGCAGTACTTC. The encoded protein is CASGSGQGPSYEQYF. The V call is TRBV11-3, the J call TRBJ2-7; 9 bases line up with TRBD1. The CDR3 totals 15 residues. CDR1 and CDR2 from the germline V gene are SGHNT and YENEEA. V was pared by 8 bases and J by 0 bases, with 8 bases of the junction left unmatched.

The chain employs TRBV29-1 and TRBJ1-1; D call uncertain. The CDR3 runs to 10 residues. Germline CDR1 SQVTM, CDR2 ANQGSEA. Trimming took 7 bases from V and 3 from J, leaving 6 bases between them. Here the CDR3 DNA reads TGCAGCGCCCTTGACACTGAAGCTTTCTTT. This encodes CSALDTEAFF.

The chain couples TRBV12-3 or TRBV12-4 to TRBJ1-3; no definite D call. V lost 8 bases and J lost 4, with 9 bases in between. The CDR3 contains 12 residues. The CDR3 DNA sequence: TGTGCCAGCTTTACCGTCGGAAACACCATATATTTT. Protein sequence: CASFTVGNTIYF.

The genes are TRBV20-1 and TRBJ2-1; a possible D gene is TRBD2 (5 bases). The CDR3 is 11 amino acids. CDR1 and CDR2 from the germline V gene are DFQATT and SNEGSKA (reference sequence). This CDR3 is CSLGIADEQFF. The CDR3 DNA is TGCAGCCTCGGGATTGCGGATGAGCAGTTCTTC.

The V call is TRBV27, the J call TRBJ1-4; TRBD1 is a possible D gene (6 bases). Trimming pared 3 bases from V and 12 bases from J, leaving 14 bases between. Germline lookup yields CDR1 MNHEY and CDR2 SMNVEV (reference sequence). CDR3 size: 13 residues. DNA of the CDR3: TGTGCCAGCAGTTTTAGCGGGGGCCGGCAACTGTTTTTT. This codes for CASSFSGGRQLFF.

Regarding this clone: The same CDR3 also results from other DNA sequences found in this sample. V is TRBV6-5 and J is TRBJ2-7; D not resolved. Per the germline V gene, CDR1 is MNHEY and CDR2 is SVGAGI. The CDR3 is 11 amino acids. Trimming stripped 2 bases from V and 6 bases from J, with 5 bases between. CDR3 residues: CASSYGGEQYF. The CDR3 nucleotides read TGTGCCAGCAGTTACGGCGGCGAGCAGTACTTC.

This chain connects TRBV5-1 to TRBJ2-5; possibly TRBD1 or TRBD2 for D (6 bases each). The CDR3 has 18 residues. Germline CDR1 reads SGHRS; CDR2 reads YFSETQ. With 2 bases removed from V and 1 base from J, the gap between germline ends came to 21 bases. In DNA, the CDR3 is TGCGCCAGCAGCTTTGACAGGATTGGGAGGATACGCCAAGAGACCCAGTACTTC. As protein: CASSFDRIGRIRQETQYF.

The chain uses TRBV5-8 and TRBJ1-2; D is possibly TRBD1 (6 bases). This CDR3 has 13 amino acids. Germline V lookup: CDR1 SGHTS, CDR2 YDEGEE. V was trimmed by 0 bases and J by 14 bases, leaving 17 bases between them. CDR3 loop: CASSLAGPGAGTF. In DNA form, the CDR3 reads TGTGCCAGCAGCTTGGCCGGCCCGGGGGCTGGAACCTTC.

The chain recombines TRBV5-1 with TRBJ2-7, with D maybe TRBD1 (5 bases). V shed 5 bases and J shed 6 bases, with 15 bases lying between them. Germline values: CDR1 SGHRS, CDR2 YFSETQ. The CDR3 is 13 residues long. DNA for the CDR3: TGCGCCAGCAGGGCCCAGGGAACGGGCGAGCAGTACTTC. Its translation: CASRAQGTGEQYF. Variable domain in full (rest from reference TRBV5-1 and TRBJ2-7): KAGVTQTPRYLIKTRGQQVTLSCSPISGHRSVSWYQQTPGQGLQFLFEYFSETQRNKGNFPGRFSGRQFSNSRSEMNVSTLELGDSALYLCASRAQGTGEQYFGPGTRLTVT.

The table lists this clone with a count of one. This sequence joins TRBV18 and TRBJ2-7; 9 bases fit TRBD2. Germline loops: CDR1 KGHSH, CDR2 LQKENI. The CDR3 contains 13 residues. J gave up 6 bases and V 5 bases, and 5 bases lay outside the gene matches. CDR3: CASSRGGGGEQYF. The CDR3 coding sequence is TGTGCCAGCTCAAGAGGCGGGGGGGGCGAGCAGTACTTC.

The V gene is TRBV5-1, the J gene TRBJ2-7, with D uncertain. The CDR3 loop spans 14 amino acids. Trimming removed 0 bases at V and 2 bases at J, with 9 bases between. Germline values: CDR1 SGHRS, CDR2 YFSETQ. The CDR3 coding sequence is TGCGCCAGCAGCTTGGAGGTCGGCGCCTACGAGCAGTACTTC. This gives the protein CASSLEVGAYEQYF.

V and J are TRBV6-5 and TRBJ1-4; the D is unclear. Germline V lookup: CDR1 MNHEY, CDR2 SVGAGI. The CDR3 contains 13 residues. The germline V and J ends were trimmed by 5 bases and 1 base, with 5 bases remaining between them. CDR3 region: CASSRGTNEKLFF. CDR3 coding DNA: TGTGCCAGCAGTCGGGGAACTAATGAAAAACTGTTTTTT.

This clone was counted only a few times. The gene calls are TRBV21-1 and TRBJ1-1; the table names TRBD1, a call not compared with the DNA. TRBV21-1 is recorded as a pseudogene. The CDR3 is 19 residues long. This chain's CDR3 is CASSKALKQTLNQNTEAFF. The CDR3 DNA reads as TGTGCCAGCAGCAAAGCGCTAAAACAGACACTCAACCAGAACACTGAAGCTTTCTTT.

The rearrangement uses TRBV7-3 and TRBJ2-2; 8 positions match TRBD2. Germline trimming cut 1 base from V and 7 bases from J; bases unmatched to any gene: 5. From germline, CDR1 is SGHTA and CDR2 FQGTGA. The CDR3 sequence is 15 residues long. This CDR3 is CASSLNSGESGELFF. The CDR3 region has the DNA TGTGCCAGCAGCTTAAATAGCGGGGAAAGCGGGGAGCTGTTTTTT.

The chain is built from TRBV27 and TRBJ1-5; D uncertain. The CDR3 sequence is 14 residues long. V was cut by 3 bases and J by 1 base, with 7 bases left in between. Per the germline V gene, CDR1 is MNHEY and CDR2 is SMNVEV (reference sequence). The CDR3 DNA sequence: TGTGCCAGCAGTTTGTATCCCAGCAATCAGCCCCAGCATTTT. Amino acid sequence: CASSLYPSNQPQHF.

This clone has only a few counts. The chain has TRBV5-8 and TRBJ1-2; D is unresolved. The CDR3 is 13 amino acids. Germline lookup yields CDR1 SGHTS and CDR2 YDEGEE. The V gene lost 0 bases and the J gene lost 8 bases, with 11 bases spanning the gap. This chain's CDR3 is CASSLAEGQGYTF. The CDR3 region has the DNA TGTGCCAGCAGCTTGGCCGAGGGCCAGGGCTACACCTTC. Complete variable domain (other parts from reference TRBV5-8 and TRBJ1-2): EAGVTQSPTHLIKTRGQQATLRCSPISGHTSVYWYQQALGLGLQFLLWYDEGEERNRGNFPPRFSGRQFPNYSSELNVNALELEDSALYLCASSLAEGQGYTFGSGTRLTVV.

DNA of the CDR3: TGTGCCAGCAGCTTAGAAAACACTGAAGCTTTCTTT. Its translation is CASSLENTEAFF. J is TRBJ1-1 and V is TRBV11-3; D gene uncertain. The CDR3 is made up of 12 amino acids. V was pared by 0 bases and J by 2 bases, with 1 base between. Per the germline V gene, CDR1 is SGHNT and CDR2 is YENEEA.

The chain joins TRBV11-2 to TRBJ2-7; D ambiguous. Per germline, CDR1 SGHAT and CDR2 FQNNGV. CDR3 length: 13 residues. The ends were cut back, 4 bases at V and 6 bases at J, with 13 bases in the middle. CDR3 sequence: CASSSDLGGEQYF. The CDR3 DNA follows: TGTGCCAGCAGCTCAGATCTCGGTGGCGAGCAGTACTTC. Full variable domain (rest looked up from reference TRBV11-2 and TRBJ2-7): EAGVAQSPRYKIIEKRQSVAFWCNPISGHATLYWYQQILGQGPKLLIQFQNNGVVDDSQLPKDRFSAERLKGVDSTLKIQPAKLEDSAVYLCASSSDLGGEQYFGPGTRLTVT.

The count of this clone is one. CDR3 bases: TGCGCCAGCAAGGTCAACCTGAACACCGGGGAGCTGTTTTTT. Translation: CASKVNLNTGELFF. The chain employs TRBV5-1 and TRBJ2-2, with D unresolved. In germline, CDR1 is SGHRS, CDR2 YFSETQ. The CDR3 length is 14 residues. The ends were cut back, 6 bases at V and 1 base at J, with 10 bases in the middle.

The V and J genes are TRBV14 and TRBJ2-2; no definite D call. CDR3 length: 13 residues. With 1 base removed from V and 7 bases from J, the gap between germline ends came to 7 bases. CDR1 SGHDN and CDR2 FVKESK come from the germline V gene. Written as DNA, the CDR3 is TGTGCCAGCAGCCAAGCATTGGGCGGGGAGCTGTTTTTT. Encoded protein: CASSQALGGELFF.

J is TRBJ1-5 and V is TRBV21-1; the table's D gene call, TRBD1, was not cross checked with the DNA. TRBV21-1 is marked as a pseudogene. The CDR3 runs 15 residues. The CDR3 here is CASSPDSNSNQPQHF. CDR3 in DNA: TGTGCCAGCAGCCCGGACAGCAATAGCAATCAGCCCCAGCATTTT.

The chain has TRBV28 and TRBJ2-1; 8 positions agree with TRBD2. The CDR3 contains 14 residues. The V segment lost 9 bases and the J segment 0 bases; nucleotides outside the gene matches: 4. CDR1 is MDHEN, CDR2 SYDVKM, per germline. CDR3 sequence: CASRGGGSYNEQFF. The CDR3 nucleotides are TGTGCCAGTCGGGGGGGAGGCTCCTACAATGAGCAGTTCTTC. Full variable domain (rest looked up from reference TRBV28 and TRBJ2-1): DVKVTQSSRYLVKRTGEKVFLECVQDMDHENMFWYRQDPGLGLRLIYFSYDVKMKEKGDIPEGYSVSREKKERFSLILESASTNQTSMYLCASRGGGSYNEQFFGPGTRLTVL.